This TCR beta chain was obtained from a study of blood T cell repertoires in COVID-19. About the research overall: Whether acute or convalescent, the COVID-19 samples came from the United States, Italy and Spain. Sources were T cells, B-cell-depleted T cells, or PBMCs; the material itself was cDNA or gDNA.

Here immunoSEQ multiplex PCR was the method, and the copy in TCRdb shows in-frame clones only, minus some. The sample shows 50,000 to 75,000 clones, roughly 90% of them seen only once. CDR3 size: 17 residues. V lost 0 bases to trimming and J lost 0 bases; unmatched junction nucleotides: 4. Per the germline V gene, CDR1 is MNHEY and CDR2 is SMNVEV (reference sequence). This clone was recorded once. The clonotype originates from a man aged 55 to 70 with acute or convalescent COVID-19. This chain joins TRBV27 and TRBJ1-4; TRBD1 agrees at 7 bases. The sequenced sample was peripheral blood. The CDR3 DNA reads TGTGCCAGCAGTTTATCGGTGGGGACAGCAACTAATGAAAAACTGTTTTTT. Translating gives CASSLSVGTATNEKLFF.